This TCR beta chain was identified in a study of OX40 agonist ivuxolimab in advanced cancers. Study-level background: The patients received ivuxolimab by intravenous route every 2 weeks at 0.01 to 10 mg/kg.

The cohort excluded patients with autoimmune disease history or systemic immunosuppression. TCRdb keeps only in-frame clones here, not all; method: immunoSEQ multiplex PCR. This sample carries about 69,000 clones, about 89% of them seen once, and the ten largest clones take roughly 4%. This CDR3 comprises 16 residues. Germline assignment: CDR1 SGHRS and CDR2 YFSETQ. Trimming pared 3 bases from V and 0 bases from J, leaving 14 bases between. Points from the study as a whole: What antigens the expanded peripheral T cells recognized was never established. Dose levels from 0.1 to 3.0 mg/kg saw CD4+ and CD8+ blood T cells expand clonally by week 6.

Worth noting for this clone: The antigen remains unidentified.

The sequencing used CD4+ or CD8+ T cells sorted from blood, collected in a trial of the OX40 agonist ivuxolimab. This clonotype was obtained from an adult with an advanced solid tumor such as melanoma, head and neck, liver or kidney cancer. The chain uses TRBV5-1 and TRBJ2-3; D call uncertain. The CDR3 protein is CASSSITRQSTDTQYF. The DNA for the CDR3 is TGCGCCAGCAGCTCTATCACACGTCAAAGCACAGATACGCAGTATTTT.